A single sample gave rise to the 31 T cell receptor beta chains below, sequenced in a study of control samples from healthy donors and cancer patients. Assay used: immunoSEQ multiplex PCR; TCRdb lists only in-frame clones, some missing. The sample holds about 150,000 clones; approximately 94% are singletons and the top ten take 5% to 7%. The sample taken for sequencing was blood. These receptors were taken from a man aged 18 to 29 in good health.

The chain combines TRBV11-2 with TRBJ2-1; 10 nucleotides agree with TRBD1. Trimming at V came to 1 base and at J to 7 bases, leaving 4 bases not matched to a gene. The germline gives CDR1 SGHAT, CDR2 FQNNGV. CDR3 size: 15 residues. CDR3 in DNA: TGTGCCAGCAGCTTAGTGGGACAGGGGCCAAATGAGCAGTTCTTC. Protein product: CASSLVGQGPNEQFF.

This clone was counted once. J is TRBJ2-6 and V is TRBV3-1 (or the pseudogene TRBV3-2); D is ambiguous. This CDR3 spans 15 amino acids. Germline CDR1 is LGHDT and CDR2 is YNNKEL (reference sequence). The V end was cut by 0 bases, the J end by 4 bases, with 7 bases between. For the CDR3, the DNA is TGTGCCAGCAGCCAAGATTTAGGCGGGGCCAACGTCCTGACTTTC. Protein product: CASSQDLGGANVLTF.

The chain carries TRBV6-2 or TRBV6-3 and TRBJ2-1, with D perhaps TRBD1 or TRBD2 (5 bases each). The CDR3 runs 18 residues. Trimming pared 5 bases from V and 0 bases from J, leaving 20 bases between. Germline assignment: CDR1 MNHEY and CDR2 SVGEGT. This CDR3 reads CASSQGLPGRGSYNEQFF. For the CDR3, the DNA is TGTGCCAGCAGTCAAGGATTACCGGGACGCGGCTCCTACAATGAGCAGTTCTTC.

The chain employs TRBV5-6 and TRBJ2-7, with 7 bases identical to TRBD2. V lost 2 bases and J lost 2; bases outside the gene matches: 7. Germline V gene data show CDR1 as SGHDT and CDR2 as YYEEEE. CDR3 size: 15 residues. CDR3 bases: TGTGCCAGCAGCTTTCTCCCTAGCGGCACCTACGAGCAGTACTTC. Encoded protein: CASSFLPSGTYEQYF.

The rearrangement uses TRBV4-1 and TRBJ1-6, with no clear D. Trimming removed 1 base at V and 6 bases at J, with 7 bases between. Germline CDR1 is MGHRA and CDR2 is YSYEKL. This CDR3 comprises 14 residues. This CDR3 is CASSQGPGNSPLHF. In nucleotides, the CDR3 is TGCGCCAGCAGCCAAGGCCCGGGTAATTCACCCCTCCACTTT.

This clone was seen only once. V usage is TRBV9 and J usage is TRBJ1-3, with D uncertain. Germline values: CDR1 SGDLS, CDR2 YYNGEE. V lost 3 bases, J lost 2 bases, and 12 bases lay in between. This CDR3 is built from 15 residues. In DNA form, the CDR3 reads TGTGCCAGCAGCGCGGCGGAACTCACTGGAAACACCATATATTTT. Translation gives CASSAAELTGNTIYF.

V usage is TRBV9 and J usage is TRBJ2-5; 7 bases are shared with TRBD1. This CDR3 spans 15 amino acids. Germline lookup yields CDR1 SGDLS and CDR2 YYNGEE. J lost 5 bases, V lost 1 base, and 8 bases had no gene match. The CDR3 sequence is CASSVTGTAWETQYF. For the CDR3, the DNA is TGTGCCAGCAGCGTAACGGGGACAGCCTGGGAGACCCAGTACTTC.

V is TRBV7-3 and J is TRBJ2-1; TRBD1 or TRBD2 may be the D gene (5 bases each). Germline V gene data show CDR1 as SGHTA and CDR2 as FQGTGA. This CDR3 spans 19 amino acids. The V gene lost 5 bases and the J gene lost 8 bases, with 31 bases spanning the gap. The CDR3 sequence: CASSLRGAAPNKGIDEQFF. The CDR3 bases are TGTGCCAGCAGCCTCCGGGGCGCGGCTCCTAACAAAGGTATCGATGAGCAGTTCTTC.

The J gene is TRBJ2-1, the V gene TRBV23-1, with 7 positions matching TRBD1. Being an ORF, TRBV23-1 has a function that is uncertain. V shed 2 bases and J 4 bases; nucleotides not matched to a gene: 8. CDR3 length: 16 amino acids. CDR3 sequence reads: CASSQPPGTEYNEQFF. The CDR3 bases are TGCGCCAGCAGTCAACCCCCCGGGACAGAGTACAATGAGCAGTTCTTC.

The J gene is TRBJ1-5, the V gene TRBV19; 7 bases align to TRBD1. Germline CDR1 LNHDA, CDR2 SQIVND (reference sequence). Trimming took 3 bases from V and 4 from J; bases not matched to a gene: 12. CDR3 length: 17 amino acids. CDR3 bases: TGTGCCAGTAGTATCGCACCTAGACAGGGCGGGAATCAGCCCCAGCATTTT. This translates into CASSIAPRQGGNQPQHF.

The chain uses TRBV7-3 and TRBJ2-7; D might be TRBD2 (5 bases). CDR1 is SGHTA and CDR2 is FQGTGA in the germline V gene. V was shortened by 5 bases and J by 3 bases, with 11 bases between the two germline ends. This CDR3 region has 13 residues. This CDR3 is CASSGGGHYEQYF. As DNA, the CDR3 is TGTGCCAGCAGCGGAGGTGGGCACTACGAGCAGTACTTC.

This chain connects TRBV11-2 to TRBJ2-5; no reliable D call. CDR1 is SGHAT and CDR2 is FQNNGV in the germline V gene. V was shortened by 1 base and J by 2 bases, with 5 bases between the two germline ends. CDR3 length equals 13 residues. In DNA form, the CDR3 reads TGTGCCAGCAGCTTAGGGTTACAAGAGACCCAGTACTTC. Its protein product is CASSLGLQETQYF.

The CDR3 spells CATEPPPNQPQHF. The CDR3 DNA sequence: TGTGCCACCGAACCGCCCCCCAATCAGCCCCAGCATTTT. The rearrangement joins TRBV28 to TRBJ1-5; no reliable D call. The length of the CDR3 is 13 residues. The germline V gene has CDR1 MDHEN and CDR2 SYDVKM. V dropped 10 bases and J dropped 3 bases, with 13 bases sitting between them.

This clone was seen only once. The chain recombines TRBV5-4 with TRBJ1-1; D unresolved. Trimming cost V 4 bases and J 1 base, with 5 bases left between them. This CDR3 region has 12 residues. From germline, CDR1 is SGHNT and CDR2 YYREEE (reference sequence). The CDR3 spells CASSNRNTEAFF. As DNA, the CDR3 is TGTGCCAGCAGCAACAGGAACACTGAAGCTTTCTTT.

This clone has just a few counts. The CDR3 nucleotides are TGCGCCAGCAGCCAAGTTAACAGTGTCTATGGCTACACCTTC. It encodes CASSQVNSVYGYTF. This rearrangement joins TRBV4-1 to TRBJ1-2, with D unclear. CDR1 and CDR2 (germline): MGHRA, YSYEKL. CDR3 length: 14 amino acids. The V end lost 1 base, the J end lost 4 bases, and 10 bases lay between the germline ends.

The CDR3 sequence: CASSLSNGNTGELFF. In DNA form, the CDR3 reads TGCGCCAGCAGCTTGTCGAACGGTAACACCGGGGAGCTGTTTTTT. The genes are TRBV5-1 and TRBJ2-2; no reliable D call. Germline CDR1 reads SGHRS; CDR2 reads YFSETQ. The CDR3 length is 15 residues. Trimming took off 1 base at V and 2 bases at J, with 9 bases between the two ends.

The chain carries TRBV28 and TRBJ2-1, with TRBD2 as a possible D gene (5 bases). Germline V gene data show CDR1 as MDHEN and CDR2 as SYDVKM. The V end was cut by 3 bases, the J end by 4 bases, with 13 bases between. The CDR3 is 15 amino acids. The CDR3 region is CASSFRASSYNEQFF. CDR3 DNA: TGTGCCAGCAGTTTTAGGGCTAGCAGTTACAATGAGCAGTTCTTC.

The CDR3 DNA is TGTGCCACCCACTTGGCGGGTGACACTGAAGCTTTCTTT. This codes for CATHLAGDTEAFF. This chain connects TRBV19 to TRBJ1-1; D uncertain. The germline V gene has CDR1 LNHDA and CDR2 SQIVND (reference sequence). Trimming stripped 10 bases from V and 3 bases from J, with 15 bases between. This CDR3 region has 13 residues.

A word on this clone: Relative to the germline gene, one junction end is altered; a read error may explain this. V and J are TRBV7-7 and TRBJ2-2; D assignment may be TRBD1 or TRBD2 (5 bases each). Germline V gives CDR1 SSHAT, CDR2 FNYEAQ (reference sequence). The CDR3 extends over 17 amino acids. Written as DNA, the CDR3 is TGTGCTAGCAGCTTGAATTACAGGCTGGGGGTTGCCGGGGAGCTGTTTTTT. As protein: CASSLNYRLGVAGELFF. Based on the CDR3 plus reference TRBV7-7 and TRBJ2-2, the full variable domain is GAGVSQSPRYKVTKRGQDVTLRCDPISSHATLYWYQQALGQGPEFLTYFNYEAQPDKSGLPSDRFSAERPEGSISTLTIQRTEQRDSAMYRCASSLNYRLGVAGELFFGEGSRLTVL.

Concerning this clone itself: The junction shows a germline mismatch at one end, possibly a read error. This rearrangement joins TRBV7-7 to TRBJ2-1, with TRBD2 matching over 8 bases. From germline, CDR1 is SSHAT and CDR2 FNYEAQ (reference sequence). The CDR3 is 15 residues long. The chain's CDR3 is CASSLNSGEDNEQFF. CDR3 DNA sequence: TGTGCTAGCAGCCTGAATAGCGGGGAAGACAATGAGCAGTTCTTC. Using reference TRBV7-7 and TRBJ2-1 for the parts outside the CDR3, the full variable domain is GAGVSQSPRYKVTKRGQDVTLRCDPISSHATLYWYQQALGQGPEFLTYFNYEAQPDKSGLPSDRFSAERPEGSISTLTIQRTEQRDSAMYRCASSLNSGEDNEQFFGPGTRLTVL.

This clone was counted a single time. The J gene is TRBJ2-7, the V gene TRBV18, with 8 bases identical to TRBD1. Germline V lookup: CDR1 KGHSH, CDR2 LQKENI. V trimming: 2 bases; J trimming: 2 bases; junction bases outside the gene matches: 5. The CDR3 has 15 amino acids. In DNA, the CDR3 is TGTGCCAGCTCACCAGCGGGACAGGCAACCTACGAGCAGTACTTC. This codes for CASSPAGQATYEQYF.

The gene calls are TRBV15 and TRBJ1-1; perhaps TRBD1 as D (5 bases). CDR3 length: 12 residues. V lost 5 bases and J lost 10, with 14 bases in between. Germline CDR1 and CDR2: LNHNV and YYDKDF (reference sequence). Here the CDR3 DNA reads TGTGCCACCAGCGAGCAGGGCTACGGAGCTTTCTTT. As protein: CATSEQGYGAFF.

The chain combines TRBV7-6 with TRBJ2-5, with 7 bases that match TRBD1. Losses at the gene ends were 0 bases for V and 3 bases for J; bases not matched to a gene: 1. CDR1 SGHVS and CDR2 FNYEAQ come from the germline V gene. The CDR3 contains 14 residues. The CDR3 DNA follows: TGTGCCAGCAGCTTAGCAACAGGGGAAGAGACCCAGTACTTC. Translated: CASSLATGEETQYF.

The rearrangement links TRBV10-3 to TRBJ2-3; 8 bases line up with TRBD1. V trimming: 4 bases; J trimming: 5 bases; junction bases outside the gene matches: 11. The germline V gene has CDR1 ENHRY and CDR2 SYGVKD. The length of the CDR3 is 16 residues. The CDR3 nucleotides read TGTGCCATCAGTGTGATACGAGACAGGGGAGGAGATACGCAGTATTTT. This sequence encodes CAISVIRDRGGDTQYF.

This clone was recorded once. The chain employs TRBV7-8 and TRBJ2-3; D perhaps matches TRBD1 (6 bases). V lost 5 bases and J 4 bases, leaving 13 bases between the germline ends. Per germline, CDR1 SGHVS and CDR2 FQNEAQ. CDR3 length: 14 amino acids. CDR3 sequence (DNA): TGTGCCAGCAGCCCACAGGGAGTACCAGATACGCAGTATTTT. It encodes CASSPQGVPDTQYF. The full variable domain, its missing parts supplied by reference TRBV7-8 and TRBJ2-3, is GAGVSQSPRYKVAKRGQDVALRCDPISGHVSLFWYQQALGQGPEFLTYFQNEAQLDKSGLPSDRFFAERPEGSVSTLKIQRTQQEDSAVYLCASSPQGVPDTQYFGPGTRLTVL.

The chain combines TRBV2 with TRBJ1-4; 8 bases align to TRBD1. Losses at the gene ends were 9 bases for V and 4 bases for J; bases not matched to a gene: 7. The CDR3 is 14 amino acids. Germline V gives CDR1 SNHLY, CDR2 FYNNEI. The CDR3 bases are TGTGCCAGTGACAGGGGACCACTTAATGAAAAACTGTTTTTT. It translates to CASDRGPLNEKLFF.

DNA of the CDR3: TGTGCCAGCTCCGAGGAACGGAACACTGAAGCTTTCTTT. Its translation: CASSEERNTEAFF. This chain connects TRBV18 to TRBJ1-1; D gene ambiguous. CDR1 KGHSH and CDR2 LQKENI come from the germline V gene. V lost 6 bases to trimming and J lost 1 base, with 9 bases between them. This CDR3 region has 13 residues.

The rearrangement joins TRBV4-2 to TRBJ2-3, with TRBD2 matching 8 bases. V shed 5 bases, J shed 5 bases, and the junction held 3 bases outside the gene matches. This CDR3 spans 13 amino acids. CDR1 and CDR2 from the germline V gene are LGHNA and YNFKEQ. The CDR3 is CASSSGGGDTQYF. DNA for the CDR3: TGTGCCAGCAGCTCCGGGGGGGGAGATACGCAGTATTTT.

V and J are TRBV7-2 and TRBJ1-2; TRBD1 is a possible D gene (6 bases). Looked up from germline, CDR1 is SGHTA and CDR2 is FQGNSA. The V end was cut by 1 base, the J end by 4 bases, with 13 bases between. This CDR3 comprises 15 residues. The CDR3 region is CASSLEGEQVYGYTF. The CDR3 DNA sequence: TGTGCCAGCAGCTTAGAGGGGGAGCAAGTCTATGGCTACACCTTC.

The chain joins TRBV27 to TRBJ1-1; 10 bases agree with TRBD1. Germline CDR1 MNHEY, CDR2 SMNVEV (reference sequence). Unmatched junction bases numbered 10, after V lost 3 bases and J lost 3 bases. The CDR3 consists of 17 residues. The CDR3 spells CASSFLGDRGLYTEAFF. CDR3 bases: TGTGCCAGCAGTTTTTTGGGGGACAGGGGCTTATACACTGAAGCTTTCTTT.

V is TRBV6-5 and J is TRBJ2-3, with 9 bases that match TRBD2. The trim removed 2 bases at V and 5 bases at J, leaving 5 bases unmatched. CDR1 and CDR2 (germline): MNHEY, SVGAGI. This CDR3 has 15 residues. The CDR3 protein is CASSYGRGGVDTQYF. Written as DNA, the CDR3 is TGTGCCAGCAGTTACGGGCGGGGGGGCGTAGATACGCAGTATTTT.